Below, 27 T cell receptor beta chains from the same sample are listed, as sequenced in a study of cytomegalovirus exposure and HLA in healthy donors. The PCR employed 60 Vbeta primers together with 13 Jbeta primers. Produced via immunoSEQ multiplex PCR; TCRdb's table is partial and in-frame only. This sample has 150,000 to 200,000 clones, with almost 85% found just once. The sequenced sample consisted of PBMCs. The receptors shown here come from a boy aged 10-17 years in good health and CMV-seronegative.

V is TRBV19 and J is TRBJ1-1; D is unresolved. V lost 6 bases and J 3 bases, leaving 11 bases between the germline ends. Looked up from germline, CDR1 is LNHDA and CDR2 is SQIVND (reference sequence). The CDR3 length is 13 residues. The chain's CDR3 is CASRYGRDTEAFF. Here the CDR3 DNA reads TGTGCCAGTAGATACGGGAGGGACACTGAAGCTTTCTTT. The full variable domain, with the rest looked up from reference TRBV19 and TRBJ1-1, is DGGITQSPKYLFRKEGQNVTLSCEQNLNHDAMYWYRQDPGQGLRLIYYSQIVNDFQKGDIAEGYSVSREKKESFPLTVTSAQKNPTAFYLCASRYGRDTEAFFGQGTRLTVV.

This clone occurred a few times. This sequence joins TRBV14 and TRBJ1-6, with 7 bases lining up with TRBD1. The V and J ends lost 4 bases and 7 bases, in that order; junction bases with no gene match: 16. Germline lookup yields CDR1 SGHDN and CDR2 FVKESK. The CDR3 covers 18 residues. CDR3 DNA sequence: TGTGCCAGCAGCCTATTCAGGACAGGACCTCAAGGGAATTCACCCCTCCACTTT. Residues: CASSLFRTGPQGNSPLHF.

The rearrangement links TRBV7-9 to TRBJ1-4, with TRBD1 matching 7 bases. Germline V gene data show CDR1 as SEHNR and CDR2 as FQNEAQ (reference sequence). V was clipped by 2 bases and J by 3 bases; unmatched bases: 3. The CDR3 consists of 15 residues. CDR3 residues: CASSLNTGANEKLFF. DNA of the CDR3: TGTGCCAGCAGCTTAAATACAGGGGCTAATGAAAAACTGTTTTTT.

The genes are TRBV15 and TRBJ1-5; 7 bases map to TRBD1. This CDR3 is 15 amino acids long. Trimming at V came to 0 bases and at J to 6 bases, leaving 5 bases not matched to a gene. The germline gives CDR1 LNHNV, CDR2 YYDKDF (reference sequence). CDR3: CATSRDGRGLQPQHF. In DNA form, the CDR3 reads TGTGCCACCAGCAGAGATGGAAGGGGGCTTCAGCCCCAGCATTTT.

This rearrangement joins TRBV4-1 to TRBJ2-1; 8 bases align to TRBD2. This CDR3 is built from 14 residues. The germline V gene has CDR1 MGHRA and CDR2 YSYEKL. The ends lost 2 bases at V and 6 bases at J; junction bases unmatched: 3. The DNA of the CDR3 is TGCGCCAGCAGCCAAACTAGCGGTACCAATGAGCAGTTCTTC. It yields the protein CASSQTSGTNEQFF.

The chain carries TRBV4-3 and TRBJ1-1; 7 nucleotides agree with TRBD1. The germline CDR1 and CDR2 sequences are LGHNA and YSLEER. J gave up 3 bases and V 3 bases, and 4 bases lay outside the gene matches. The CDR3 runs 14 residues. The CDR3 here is CASSHRTGDTEAFF. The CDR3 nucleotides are TGCGCCAGCAGCCACCGAACAGGGGACACTGAAGCTTTCTTT.

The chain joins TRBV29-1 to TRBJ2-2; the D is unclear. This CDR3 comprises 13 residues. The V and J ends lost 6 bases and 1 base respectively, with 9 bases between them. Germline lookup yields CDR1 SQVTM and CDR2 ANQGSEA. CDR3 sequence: CSVIERNTGELFF. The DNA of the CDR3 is TGCAGCGTAATAGAACGGAACACCGGGGAGCTGTTTTTT.

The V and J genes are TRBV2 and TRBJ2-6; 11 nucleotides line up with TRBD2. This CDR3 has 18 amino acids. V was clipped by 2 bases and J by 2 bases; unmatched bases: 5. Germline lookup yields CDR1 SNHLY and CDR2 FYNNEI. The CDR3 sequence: CASSELLAGDPGANVLTF. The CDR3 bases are TGTGCCAGCAGTGAACTACTAGCGGGAGATCCTGGGGCCAACGTCCTGACTTTC.

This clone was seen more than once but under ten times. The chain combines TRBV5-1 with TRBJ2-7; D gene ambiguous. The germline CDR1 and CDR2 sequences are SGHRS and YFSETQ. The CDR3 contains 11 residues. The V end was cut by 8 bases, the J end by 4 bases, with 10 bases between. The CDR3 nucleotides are TGCGCCAGTGGCACAGTGTACGAGCAGTACTTC. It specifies CASGTVYEQYF.

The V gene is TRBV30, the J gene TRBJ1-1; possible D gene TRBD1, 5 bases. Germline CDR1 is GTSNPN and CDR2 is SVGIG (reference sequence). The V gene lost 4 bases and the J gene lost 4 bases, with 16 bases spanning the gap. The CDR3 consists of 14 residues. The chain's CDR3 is CAWTPYGASTEAFF. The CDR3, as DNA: TGTGCCTGGACCCCTTATGGGGCATCCACTGAAGCTTTCTTT.

The CDR3 is CASSLASRRDSYNEQFF. CDR3 sequence (DNA): TGTGCCAGCAGCTTAGCATCCCGTCGGGACAGCTACAATGAGCAGTTCTTC. The rearrangement joins TRBV7-9 to TRBJ2-1, with 7 bases that match TRBD1. CDR1 and CDR2 (germline): SEHNR, FQNEAQ (reference sequence). V gave up 0 bases and J gave up 3 bases; unmatched junction bases: 8. CDR3 length: 17 amino acids. The whole variable domain, remainder taken from reference TRBV7-9 and TRBJ2-1, is DTGVSQNPRHKITKRGQNVTFRCDPISEHNRLYWYRQTLGQGPEFLTYFQNEAQLEKSRLLSDRFSAERPKGSFSTLEIQRTEQGDSAMYLCASSLASRRDSYNEQFFGPGTRLTVL.

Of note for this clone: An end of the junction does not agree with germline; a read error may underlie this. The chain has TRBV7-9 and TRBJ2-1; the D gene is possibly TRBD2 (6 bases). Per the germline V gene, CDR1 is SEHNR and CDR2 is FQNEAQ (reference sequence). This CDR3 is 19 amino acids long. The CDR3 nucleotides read TGTTCCAGCAGCACCTGGACTCAGAGTTTTGGACTAACGACCAATGAGCAGTTCTTC. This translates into CSSSTWTQSFGLTTNEQFF. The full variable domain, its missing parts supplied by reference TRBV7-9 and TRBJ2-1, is DTGVSQNPRHKITKRGQNVTFRCDPISEHNRLYWYRQTLGQGPEFLTYFQNEAQLEKSRLLSDRFSAERPKGSFSTLEIQRTEQGDSAMYLCSSSTWTQSFGLTTNEQFFGPGTRLTVL.

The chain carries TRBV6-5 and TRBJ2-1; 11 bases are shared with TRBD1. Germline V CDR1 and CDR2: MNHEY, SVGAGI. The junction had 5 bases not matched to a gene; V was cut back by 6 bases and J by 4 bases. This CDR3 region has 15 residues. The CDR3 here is CASRTRDRGYNEQFF. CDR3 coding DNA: TGTGCCAGCAGGACCAGGGACAGGGGGTACAATGAGCAGTTCTTC.

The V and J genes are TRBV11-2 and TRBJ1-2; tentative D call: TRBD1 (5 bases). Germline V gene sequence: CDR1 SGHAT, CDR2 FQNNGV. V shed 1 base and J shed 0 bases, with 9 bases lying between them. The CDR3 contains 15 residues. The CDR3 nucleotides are TGTGCCAGCAGCTTAGTGGTAGGGGCTAACTATGGCTACACCTTC. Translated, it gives CASSLVVGANYGYTF.

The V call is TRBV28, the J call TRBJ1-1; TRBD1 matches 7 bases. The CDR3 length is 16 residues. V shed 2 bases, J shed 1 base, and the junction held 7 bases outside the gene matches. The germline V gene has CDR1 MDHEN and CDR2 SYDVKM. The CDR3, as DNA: TGTGCCAGCAGTTTAGTTTGGAGGACAGGGAACACTGAAGCTTTCTTT. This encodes CASSLVWRTGNTEAFF.

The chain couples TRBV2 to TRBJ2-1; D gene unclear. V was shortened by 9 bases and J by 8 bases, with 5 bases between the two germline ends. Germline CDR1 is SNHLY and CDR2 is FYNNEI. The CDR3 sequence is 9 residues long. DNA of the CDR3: TGTGCCAGTTATGATGAGCAGTTCTTC. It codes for CASYDEQFF.

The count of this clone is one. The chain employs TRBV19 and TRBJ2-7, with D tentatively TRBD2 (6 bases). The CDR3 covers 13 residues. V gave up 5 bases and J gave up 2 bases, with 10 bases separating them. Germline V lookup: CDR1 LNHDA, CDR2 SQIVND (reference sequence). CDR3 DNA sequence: TGTGCCAGTAGTTCGGGACTGCCCTACGAGCAGTACTTC. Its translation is CASSSGLPYEQYF. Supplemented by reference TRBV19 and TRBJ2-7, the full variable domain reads DGGITQSPKYLFRKEGQNVTLSCEQNLNHDAMYWYRQDPGQGLRLIYYSQIVNDFQKGDIAEGYSVSREKKESFPLTVTSAQKNPTAFYLCASSSGLPYEQYFGPGTRLTVT.

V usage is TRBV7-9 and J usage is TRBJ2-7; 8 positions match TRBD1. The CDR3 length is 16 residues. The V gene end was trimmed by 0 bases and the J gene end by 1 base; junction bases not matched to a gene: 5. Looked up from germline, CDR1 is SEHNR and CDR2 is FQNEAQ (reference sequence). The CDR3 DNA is TGTGCCAGCAGCTTAGCGCGGACAGGGCCATCCTACGAGCAGTACTTC. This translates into CASSLARTGPSYEQYF. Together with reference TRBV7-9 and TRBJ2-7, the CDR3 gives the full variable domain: DTGVSQNPRHKITKRGQNVTFRCDPISEHNRLYWYRQTLGQGPEFLTYFQNEAQLEKSRLLSDRFSAERPKGSFSTLEIQRTEQGDSAMYLCASSLARTGPSYEQYFGPGTRLTVT.

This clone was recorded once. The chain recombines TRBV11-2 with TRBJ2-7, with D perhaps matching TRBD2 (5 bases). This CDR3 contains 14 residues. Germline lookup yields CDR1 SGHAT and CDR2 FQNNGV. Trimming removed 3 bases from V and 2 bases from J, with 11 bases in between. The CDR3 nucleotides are TGTGCCAGCAGCTTCGGGATTTCCCCCTACGAGCAGTACTTC. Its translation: CASSFGISPYEQYF.

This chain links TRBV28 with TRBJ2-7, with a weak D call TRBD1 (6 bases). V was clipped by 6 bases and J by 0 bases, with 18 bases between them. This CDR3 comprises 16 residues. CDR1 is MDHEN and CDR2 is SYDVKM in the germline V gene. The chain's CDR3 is CASSSPRTDSSYEQYF. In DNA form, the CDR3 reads TGTGCCAGCAGCTCCCCGAGGACAGACTCCTCCTACGAGCAGTACTTC.

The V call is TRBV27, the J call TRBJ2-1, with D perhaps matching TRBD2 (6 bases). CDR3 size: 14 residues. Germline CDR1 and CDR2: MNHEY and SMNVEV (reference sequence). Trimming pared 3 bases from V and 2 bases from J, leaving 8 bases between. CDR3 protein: CASSFGGTYNEQFF. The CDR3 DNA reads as TGTGCCAGCAGTTTCGGCGGGACCTACAATGAGCAGTTCTTC.

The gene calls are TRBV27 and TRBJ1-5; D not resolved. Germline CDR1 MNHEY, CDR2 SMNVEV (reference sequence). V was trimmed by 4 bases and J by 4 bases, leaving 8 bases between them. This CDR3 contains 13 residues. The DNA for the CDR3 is TGTGCCAGCAGTTACGGGTTTAATCAGCCCCAGCATTTT. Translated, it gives CASSYGFNQPQHF.

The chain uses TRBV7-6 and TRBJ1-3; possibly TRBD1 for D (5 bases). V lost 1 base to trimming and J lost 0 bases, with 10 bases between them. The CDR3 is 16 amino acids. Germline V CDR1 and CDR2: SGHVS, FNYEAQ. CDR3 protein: CASSLGGAPSGNTIYF. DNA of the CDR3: TGTGCCAGCAGCTTAGGTGGGGCTCCCTCTGGAAACACCATATATTTT.

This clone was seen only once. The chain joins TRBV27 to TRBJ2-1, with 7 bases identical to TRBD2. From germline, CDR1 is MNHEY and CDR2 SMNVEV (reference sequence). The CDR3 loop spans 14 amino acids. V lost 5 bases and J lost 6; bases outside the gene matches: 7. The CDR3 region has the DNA TGTGCCAGCAGTGCAACTAGCGCCGCCAATGAGCAGTTCTTC. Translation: CASSATSAANEQFF.

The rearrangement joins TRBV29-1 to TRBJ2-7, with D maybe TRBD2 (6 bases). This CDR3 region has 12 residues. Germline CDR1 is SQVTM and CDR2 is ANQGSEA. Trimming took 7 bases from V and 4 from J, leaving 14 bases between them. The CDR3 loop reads CSAHAGGYEQYF. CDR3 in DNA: TGCAGCGCCCACGCCGGGGGATACGAGCAGTACTTC.

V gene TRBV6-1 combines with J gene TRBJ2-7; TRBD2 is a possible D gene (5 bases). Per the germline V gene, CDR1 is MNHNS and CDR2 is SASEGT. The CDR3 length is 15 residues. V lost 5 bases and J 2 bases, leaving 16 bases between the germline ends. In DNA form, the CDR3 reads TGTGCCAGCAGTAGCCGACGAGGGATAGCCTACGAGCAGTACTTC. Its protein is CASSSRRGIAYEQYF.

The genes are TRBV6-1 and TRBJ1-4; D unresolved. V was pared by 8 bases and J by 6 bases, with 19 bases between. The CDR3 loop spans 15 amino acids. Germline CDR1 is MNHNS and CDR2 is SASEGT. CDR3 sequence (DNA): TGTGCCAGCGGTCTGCGGACGGGAAATTATGAAAAACTGTTTTTT. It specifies CASGLRTGNYEKLFF.